This T cell receptor (beta chain) was obtained from a study of blood T cell repertoires in COVID-19. Using immunoSEQ multiplex PCR, the repertoire was profiled, and TCRdb retains in-frame clones only, with some absent. The profile covers about 240,000 clones, with approximately 80% appearing a single time and 3% to 4% taken by the ten largest. This CDR3 is 15 amino acids long. The germline V and J ends were trimmed by 0 bases and 4 bases, with 12 bases remaining between them. Germline V gives CDR1 MNHEY, CDR2 SVGAGI. The sequenced sample was peripheral blood. The genes are TRBV6-5 and TRBJ2-5, with D perhaps matching TRBD2 (6 bases). The sequence came from a woman aged 18 to 35 with acute or convalescent COVID-19. The CDR3 here is CASSYSRMGGETQYF. The DNA of the CDR3 is TGTGCCAGCAGTTACTCGAGAATGGGGGGAGAGACCCAGTACTTC.